Listed here are 14 T cell receptor beta chains from one sample, sequenced in a study of metastatic and nonmetastatic thyroid tumors. Patients had received no treatment of any kind before thyroid surgery. TCRdb reanalyzed the PCR reads with MiXCR. The table shows tens of thousands of clones, with about 12% occurring only once. The sample taken for sequencing was blood. These receptors originate from a male donor with papillary thyroid cancer or a benign thyroid nodule (not recorded which). Some clones in this sample may be carry-over from other donors' samples.

This clone was recorded at least ten times. This rearrangement joins TRBV15 to TRBJ2-7, with D unclear. This CDR3 has 12 residues. V was shortened by 1 base and J by 2 bases, with 3 bases between the two germline ends. The V gene's germline CDR1 is LNHNV and CDR2 YYDKDF (reference sequence). CDR3 bases: TGTGCCACCAGCAGAGGGGCCTACGAGCAGTACTTC. Residues: CATSRGAYEQYF. The variable domain in full, with the rest retrieved from reference TRBV15 and TRBJ2-7, is DAMVIQNPRYQVTQFGKPVTLSCSQTLNHNVMYWYQQKSSQAPKLLFHYYDKDFNNEADTPDNFQSRRPNTSFCFLDIRSPGLGDTAMYLCATSRGAYEQYFGPGTRLTVT.

On this clone: The junction differs from germline at one of its ends, possibly a read error. The J gene is TRBJ1-6, the V gene TRBV28; D unresolved. The CDR3 loop spans 15 amino acids. The germline V gene has CDR1 MDHEN and CDR2 SYDVKM. CDR3 protein: CASRQSGREYSPLNF. In nucleotides, the CDR3 is TGTGCCAGCAGACAATCAGGACGGGAATATTCACCCCTCAACTTT.

This clone was detected ten times or more. This sequence joins TRBV6-6 and TRBJ2-1; tentatively, D is TRBD1 or TRBD2 (6 bases each). V lost 2 bases to trimming and J lost 0 bases, with 8 bases between them. The CDR3 is 15 residues long. Germline assignment: CDR1 MNHNY and CDR2 SVGAGI (reference sequence). CDR3 amino acids: CASSYEGGSYNEQFF. The CDR3 region has the DNA TGTGCCAGCAGTTACGAGGGGGGCTCCTACAATGAGCAGTTCTTC.

This clone was seen ten or more times. A read error may explain this, as a much larger clone is one base away. The same CDR3 also results from other DNA sequences found in this sample. The chain is built from TRBV6-4 and TRBJ2-3, with 7 positions matching TRBD2. The V gene's germline CDR1 is MRHNA and CDR2 SNTAGT. This CDR3 has 15 amino acids. CDR3 sequence reads: CASSEGGSGTDTQYF. Written as DNA, the CDR3 is TGCGCCAGCAGTGAGGGCGGGAGTGGAACAGATACGCAGTATTTT.

In its sample, this clone was seen many times. The chain joins TRBV20-1 to TRBJ2-7; 8 nucleotides match TRBD2. Per germline, CDR1 DFQATT and CDR2 SNEGSKA (reference sequence). V trimming: 5 bases; J trimming: 2 bases; junction bases outside the gene matches: 5. The length of the CDR3 is 13 residues. The CDR3 region is CSAFRGGTYEQYF. The CDR3 coding sequence is TGCAGTGCTTTTCGGGGGGGAACCTACGAGCAGTACTTC.

The chain links TRBV11-2 to TRBJ2-7, with TRBD1 identical over 8 bases. Trimming removed 1 base from V and 3 bases from J; junction bases left unmatched: 5. In germline, CDR1 is SGHAT, CDR2 FQNNGV. The CDR3 sequence is 15 residues long. CDR3 in amino acids: CASSLVRGLGYEQYF. The DNA for the CDR3 is TGTGCCAGCAGCTTAGTCAGGGGGCTAGGCTACGAGCAGTACTTC. Filled out from reference TRBV11-2 and TRBJ2-7, the complete variable domain reads EAGVAQSPRYKIIEKRQSVAFWCNPISGHATLYWYQQILGQGPKLLIQFQNNGVVDDSQLPKDRFSAERLKGVDSTLKIQPAKLEDSAVYLCASSLVRGLGYEQYFGPGTRLTVT.

This clone was recorded at least ten times. This specimen includes other DNA sequences encoding the same CDR3. The gene calls are TRBV6-1 and TRBJ1-2; TRBD1 might be the D (5 bases). The CDR3 contains 17 residues. Germline V lookup: CDR1 MNHNS, CDR2 SASEGT. V dropped 6 bases and J dropped 2 bases, with 22 bases sitting between them. As DNA, the CDR3 is TGTGCCAGCAGGGCTCCGGGACGGCCGGGCTCAAACTATGGCTACACCTTC. Protein: CASRAPGRPGSNYGYTF.

This clone was seen at least ten times. V is TRBV24-1 and J is TRBJ1-1, with 9 positions matching TRBD1. The CDR3 loop spans 16 amino acids. Germline V lookup: CDR1 KGHDR, CDR2 SFDVKD. J was trimmed by 4 bases and V by 3 bases; bases with no gene match: 8. The CDR3 sequence is CATSDRTGAQGTEAFF. CDR3 coding DNA: TGTGCCACCAGTGATCGGACAGGGGCGCAGGGCACTGAAGCTTTCTTT.

The rearrangement links TRBV6-1 to TRBJ2-7; D not certain. CDR1 and CDR2 (germline): MNHNS, SASEGT. The CDR3 is 13 residues long. The V end was cut by 3 bases, the J end by 4 bases, with 10 bases between. The CDR3 sequence is CASSDVGLYEQYF. In nucleotides, the CDR3 is TGTGCCAGCAGTGATGTGGGGTTGTACGAGCAGTACTTC.

This clone was seen many times. The CDR3 bases are TGCAGCGTTGCATCCGGAAACACCATATATTTT. Amino acid sequence: CSVASGNTIYF. J is TRBJ1-3 and V is TRBV29-1; no clear D. There are 11 residues in the CDR3. Germline CDR1 and CDR2: SQVTM and ANQGSEA. The V gene lost 4 bases and the J gene lost 4 bases, with 5 bases spanning the gap.

This clone was seen many times. The V call is TRBV6-6, the J call TRBJ2-2, with D possibly being TRBD2 (5 bases). Trimming cost V 0 bases and J 4 bases, with 6 bases left between them. CDR1 is MNHNY and CDR2 is SVGAGI in the germline V gene (reference sequence). The CDR3 loop spans 14 amino acids. This chain's CDR3 is CASSYSRGTGELFF. The CDR3 region has the DNA TGTGCCAGCAGTTACTCCCGGGGCACCGGGGAGCTGTTTTTT.

This clone showed up many times. A much larger clone differs from this one at a single base, so this may be a read error. The rearrangement uses TRBV6-1 and TRBJ2-5; D gene ambiguous. CDR3 length: 15 residues. Trimming pared 1 base from V and 1 base from J, leaving 10 bases between. Germline V gene lookup returns CDR1 MNHNS and CDR2 SASEGT. The CDR3 DNA sequence: TGTGCCAGCAGTGAAGGTTGGATAGGCCAAGAGACCCAGTACTTC. Its translation is CASSEGWIGQETQYF.

This clone turned up a few times. This sequence joins TRBV27 and TRBJ2-7; the D is unclear. V lost 2 bases, J lost 4 bases, and 12 bases lay in between. The length of the CDR3 is 14 residues. CDR1 is MNHEY, CDR2 SMNVEV, per germline (reference sequence). Here the CDR3 DNA reads TGTGCCAGCAGTTTAACAGTGGGTTTATACGAGCAGTACTTC. Amino acid sequence: CASSLTVGLYEQYF.

This clone has ten or more counts. The chain has TRBV6-1 and TRBJ2-2; D unresolved. This CDR3 has 15 amino acids. The ends were cut back, 7 bases at V and 1 base at J, with 13 bases in the middle. The V gene's germline CDR1 is MNHNS and CDR2 SASEGT. In DNA form, the CDR3 reads TGTGCCAGCACTCTCGGAGACCTGAACACCGGGGAGCTGTTTTTT. Translating gives CASTLGDLNTGELFF.